The 28 T cell receptor beta chains presented below share a single source sample, sequenced in a study of tumor-infiltrating lymphocytes in primary liver carcinoma. cDNA specific to TCR beta was made from approximately 500 ng of total RNA, with a constant-region primer employed for priming. The TCR beta library was amplified through three nested multiplex PCR rounds in a modified ARM-PCR procedure. TRBV1-TRBV30 forward primers paired with a C-beta reverse primer drove the first two PCR rounds, roughly 10 cycles each. Using its own MiXCR run on the multiplex PCR reads, TCRdb lists one record per CDR3 protein. This table has just under 55,000 distinct CDR3 sequences, 70% to 80% appearing once. Without any cell sorting, about 18-31 mg of bulk tissue yielded co-extracted RNA and DNA. The sequenced sample was liver tumor tissue from sampling region 2. Subset denoted: tumor region T2, inferior pole. The receptor source for this set is a man in his forties with primary liver carcinoma and hepatitis B virus infection.

This chain links TRBV4-2 with TRBJ1-5; 9 bases agree with TRBD1. With 5 bases clipped from V and 3 bases from J, the junction kept 8 bases outside the gene matches. This CDR3 comprises 16 residues. CDR1 is LGHNA, CDR2 YNFKEQ, per germline. The chain's CDR3 is CASSSRTGDLNQPQHF. CDR3 bases: TGTGCCAGCAGCAGCCGGACAGGGGACCTCAATCAGCCCCAGCATTTT.

On this clonotype: A much bigger clone sits one base away, suggesting this may be a read error. The gene calls are TRBV28 and TRBJ2-7; 9 nucleotides line up with TRBD1. The CDR3 contains 14 residues. Germline V gene data show CDR1 as MDHEN and CDR2 as SYDVKM. The DNA of the CDR3 is TGTGCCAGCAGTTTAGACAGGGGGGTCTACGAGGAGTACTTC. It specifies CASSLDRGVYEEYF.

On this clonotype itself: Germline is not matched at one junction end, which may reflect a read error. The V call is TRBV5-1, the J call TRBJ2-6; TRBD1 aligns across 8 bases. This CDR3 is 18 amino acids long. CDR1 and CDR2 (germline): SGHRS, YFSETQ. CDR3 sequence reads: CAISLHAGGYSGANVLTF. The CDR3 nucleotides read TGCGCCATCAGCTTGCATGCAGGGGGCTACTCTGGGGCCAACGTCCTGACTTTC.

This clonotype was detected a few times. A single base separates this from a much larger clone, so it may be a read error. The genes are TRBV6-1 and TRBJ1-6, with 9 bases that match TRBD1. Germline-derived CDR1 and CDR2 are MNHNS and SASEGT. The junction had 17 bases not matched to a gene; V was cut back by 7 bases and J by 10 bases. CDR3 size: 17 residues. CDR3 sequence: CASNTGTGYGEGSPLHF. CDR3 bases: TGTGCCAGCAATACAGGGACAGGGTATGGAGAGGGATCACCCCTCCACTTT.

This clonotype was seen many times. The chain is built from TRBV7-9 and TRBJ2-7; D is unresolved. The CDR3 sequence is 12 residues long. The V gene lost 3 bases and the J gene lost 0 bases, with 3 bases spanning the gap. CDR1 is SEHNR and CDR2 is FQNEAQ in the germline V gene (reference sequence). CDR3 sequence (DNA): TGTGCCAGCAGCTTTAGCTCCTACGAGCAGTACTTC. It encodes CASSFSSYEQYF.

This chain uses TRBV20-1 with TRBJ1-5, with D possibly TRBD1 on 6 matching bases. Germline-derived CDR1 and CDR2 are DFQATT and SNEGSKA (reference sequence). Trimming left V 6 bases short and J 3 bases short, with 21 bases between. This CDR3 region has 16 residues. In DNA, the CDR3 is TGCAGTGCGGCTGCTTGGCAAGGGGGAACCAATCAGCCCCAGCATTTT. Amino acids: CSAAAWQGGTNQPQHF.

This clonotype was seen a few times. V usage is TRBV6-5 and J usage is TRBJ2-3; 8 bases match TRBD1. Looked up from germline, CDR1 is MNHEY and CDR2 is SVGAGI. The length of the CDR3 is 15 residues. J lost 6 bases, V lost 6 bases, and 11 bases had no gene match. The CDR3 loop is CASRPGTGNYDTQYF. As DNA, the CDR3 is TGTGCCAGCAGACCCGGGACAGGCAATTACGATACGCAGTATTTT.

V usage is TRBV12-3 or TRBV12-4 and J usage is TRBJ2-3, with D possibly TRBD1 on 7 matching bases. This CDR3 has 17 amino acids. Trimming left V 3 bases short and J 4 bases short, with 20 bases between. The CDR3 region has the DNA TGTGCCAGCAGTTTGGGACAGAGACCTTCTAGCGCAGATACGCAGTATTTT. Translation gives CASSLGQRPSSADTQYF.

About this clonotype: No conserved phenylalanine or tryptophan is present at the end of the CDR3, so a read error is the likely explanation. CDR3 loop: CTISERGDGYTL. The CDR3 DNA reads TGTACCATCAGTGAGCGGGGGGATGGCTACACCTTG. The chain carries TRBV10-3 and TRBJ1-2, with a weak D call TRBD1 (5 bases). The CDR3 extends over 12 amino acids. Germline CDR1 is ENHRY and CDR2 is SYGVKD.

As to this clonotype: The germline gene is not matched at one end of the junction; a read error may be the cause. For the CDR3, the DNA is TGTGCCGGCAGCCATAGACCCCACGAGCAGTACTTC. It encodes CAGSHRPHEQYF. The chain recombines TRBV28 with TRBJ2-7; D remains unclear. This CDR3 contains 12 residues. Germline V lookup: CDR1 MDHEN, CDR2 SYDVKM.

The chain is built from TRBV11-1 and TRBJ2-1, with 14 bases aligning to TRBD2. The V gene end was trimmed by 7 bases and the J gene end by 6 bases; junction bases not matched to a gene: 11. This CDR3 is 17 amino acids long. In germline, CDR1 is SGHAT, CDR2 FQDESV (reference sequence). CDR3 coding DNA: TGTGCCAGCAACCCGGGACTAGCGGGAGAAGTTGGCAATGAGCAGTTCTTC. This gives the protein CASNPGLAGEVGNEQFF.

This clonotype was seen once. The genes are TRBV12-3 or TRBV12-4 and TRBJ2-1, with D possibly matching TRBD2 (5 bases). Between the trimmed V and J ends, which lost 8 bases and 8 bases, there was a span of 7 bases. The length of the CDR3 is 10 residues. The CDR3 DNA follows: TGTGCCAGCGGGAGAGATGAGCAGTTCTTC. This translates into CASGRDEQFF.

Worth noting for this clonotype: One end of the junction is discordant with germline, which a read error may explain. The chain recombines TRBV11-2 with TRBJ2-2; the match to TRBD1 covers 7 bases. This CDR3 has 19 residues. The germline gives CDR1 SGHAT, CDR2 FQNNGV. For the CDR3, the DNA is TGTGCCAGCAGCTTAGATCGAGGGGGAGTGTGCCCGAACACAGGGGAGCTGCTTTTT. Residues: CASSLDRGGVCPNTGELLF.

The chain recombines TRBV5-4 with TRBJ2-2; tentatively, D is TRBD2 (5 bases). The CDR3 is 16 residues long. Germline V lookup: CDR1 SGHNT, CDR2 YYREEE (reference sequence). V was clipped by 1 base and J by 4 bases, with 14 bases between them. CDR3 residues: CASSLNLAGGTGELFF. In nucleotides, the CDR3 is TGTGCCAGCAGCTTGAATTTAGCAGGAGGCACCGGGGAGCTGTTTTTT.

Notes on this clonotype: The conserved phenylalanine or tryptophan is not found at the CDR3 terminus, so this likely reflects a read error. The chain uses TRBV11-2 and TRBJ2-7, with unresolved D. CDR1 is SGHAT, CDR2 FQNNGV, per germline. The CDR3 is 14 amino acids. For the CDR3, the DNA is TGTGTCAGCAGCTCAACTGACGGAGCCTACGAGCAGTACCTC. It codes for CVSSSTDGAYEQYL.

The chain has TRBV5-4 and TRBJ1-2; D ambiguous. V lost 9 bases and J 7 bases, leaving 16 bases between the germline ends. The CDR3 consists of 12 residues. Germline assignment: CDR1 SGHNT and CDR2 YYREEE (reference sequence). CDR3 amino acids: CANSSNVGGYTF. In nucleotides, the CDR3 is TGTGCCAACAGTTCCAACGTAGGTGGCTACACCTTC.

On this clonotype itself: No conserved phenylalanine or tryptophan is present at the end of the CDR3, so a read error is the likely explanation. The rearrangement joins TRBV6-1 to TRBJ1-6, with D unclear. In germline, CDR1 is MNHNS, CDR2 SASEGT. CDR3 length: 16 amino acids. CDR3 bases: TGTGCCAGCGGTGAAATGGTCACCTCCTATAATTCACCCCTCCACATT. It encodes CASGEMVTSYNSPLHI.

As regards this clonotype: The final CDR3 position lacks the conserved phenylalanine or tryptophan, pointing to a likely read error. The rearrangement links TRBV12-3 or TRBV12-4 to TRBJ2-2; D may be TRBD1 (5 bases). The CDR3 is made up of 15 amino acids. For the CDR3, the DNA is TGTGCCAGCAGTTTGGGCAGGGCAAACACGGGGGAGCTGTTTTAT. Amino acid sequence: CASSLGRANTGELFY.

This clonotype was counted a single time. The CDR3 does not end in the conserved phenylalanine or tryptophan, so this is likely a read error. This chain links TRBV5-1 with TRBJ2-2; no reliable D call. The CDR3 consists of 16 residues. CDR1 and CDR2 from the germline V gene are SGHRS and YFSETQ. CDR3 region: CASSLAGRMDTGELFL. Here the CDR3 DNA reads TGCGCCAGTAGCTTGGCCGGGCGAATGGACACCGGGGAGCTGTTTCTT.

Turning to this clonotype: One junction end disagrees with the germline gene, perhaps due to a read error. The chain couples TRBV14 to TRBJ2-1; D is uncertain. The length of the CDR3 is 12 residues. Germline CDR1 is SGHDN and CDR2 is FVKESK. This chain's CDR3 is CASSRNYNGQSF. Written as DNA, the CDR3 is TGTGCCAGCAGCCGGAACTACAATGGGCAGTCCTTC.

In its sample, this clonotype was seen once. The junction departs from germline at one end; a sequencing error may be responsible. The chain combines TRBV6-5 with TRBJ2-7, with 10 bases aligning to TRBD1. CDR3 length: 14 amino acids. Per the germline V gene, CDR1 is MNHEY and CDR2 is SVGAGI. CDR3 region: CDSSYLGQGGEQYF. CDR3 nucleotide sequence: TGTGACAGCAGTTACCTTGGACAGGGGGGCGAGCAGTACTTC.

Turning to this clonotype: Just one base apart from a much larger clone, this may be a read error. This chain joins TRBV7-9 and TRBJ2-2, with a tentative D call TRBD1 (6 bases). This CDR3 spans 16 amino acids. The germline V and J ends were trimmed by 6 bases and 6 bases, with 20 bases remaining between them. The germline CDR1 and CDR2 sequences are SEHNR and FQNEAQ (reference sequence). This CDR3 is CASSSQGPAHPGELFF. For the CDR3, the DNA is TGTGCCAGCAGTTCACAGGGACCCGCTCACCCCGGGGAGCTGTTTTTT.

On this clonotype: Because it lacks the conserved phenylalanine or tryptophan at the end, this CDR3 is likely a read error. The limits of the CDR3 on the DNA are not certain, so only TCRdb's listed CDR3 is given. The rearrangement links TRBV4-2 to TRBJ1-3; the DNA was not compared with TRBD1, the D call given in the table. CDR1 LGHNA and CDR2 YNFKEQ come from the germline V gene. The CDR3 numbers 14 amino acids, ends counted. This CDR3 is CASIRDEAGNTICY.

This chain links TRBV6-5 with TRBJ1-2, with D tentatively TRBD1 (5 bases). The CDR3 contains 16 residues. Germline CDR1 reads MNHEY; CDR2 reads SVGAGI. With 1 base removed from V and 1 base from J, the gap between germline ends came to 13 bases. CDR3 region: CASSYFGQGINYGYTF. DNA for the CDR3: TGTGCCAGCAGTTACTTTGGGCAGGGTATTAACTATGGCTACACCTTC.

Points on this clonotype: A junction boundary mismatches the germline segment, possibly from a read error. The rearrangement joins TRBV5-1 to TRBJ2-1; TRBD1 or TRBD2 may be the D gene (5 bases each). Germline CDR1 reads SGHRS; CDR2 reads YFSETQ. This CDR3 is 15 amino acids long. The CDR3, as DNA: TGCGCCAGCAGCCTGGAGGCAGGGAACTACAATGAGCTGTTCTTC. Amino acids: CASSLEAGNYNELFF.

The chain combines TRBV3-1 with TRBJ2-1; 8 positions match TRBD2. V shed 4 bases, J shed 7 bases, and the junction held 12 bases outside the gene matches. The CDR3 spans 16 residues. Germline CDR1 LGHDT, CDR2 YNNKEL (reference sequence). As DNA, the CDR3 is TGTGCCAGCAGCCCCCCGGCGGGGGGACTGGGGAATGAGCAGTTCTTC. Translating it yields CASSPPAGGLGNEQFF.

The V call is TRBV3-1, the J call TRBJ2-7, with 8 bases that match TRBD2. The CDR3 length is 17 residues. The V gene's germline CDR1 is LGHDT and CDR2 YNNKEL (reference sequence). With V trimmed by 0 bases and J by 3 bases, 10 bases remained unmatched. The CDR3 sequence is CASSQEYSAGVSYEQYF. CDR3 nucleotides: TGTGCCAGCAGCCAAGAGTATTCAGCGGGAGTAAGCTACGAGCAGTACTTC.

Regarding this clonotype: Being one base from a much bigger clone, this may be a read error. The rearrangement joins TRBV5-1 to TRBJ1-3; the match to TRBD1 covers 9 bases. The V gene's germline CDR1 is SGHRS and CDR2 YFSETQ. The CDR3 spans 17 residues. CDR3 in amino acids: CVSSPTGTGSSGNTTYF. CDR3 DNA sequence: TGCGTCAGCAGCCCAACCGGGACAGGGAGCTCTGGAAACACCACATATTTT.